This T cell receptor beta chain was sequenced in a study of shared clonotypes between healthy human individuals. Overall study context: The donor group consisted of a couple of women and a few men, aged 18 to 49.

Overall study findings and caveats: Sequencing depth was a factor that was expected to affect clonotype sharing among donors. In general, naive subsets displayed greater estimated richness than memory subsets did.

Germline V gives CDR1 LNHDA, CDR2 SQIVND (reference sequence). The CDR3 has 17 amino acids. Trimming took 6 bases from V and 0 from J, leaving 17 bases between them. For this clone: The antigen is undetermined.

Replicate PCRs from sorted subsets contained roughly 200 ng DNA, which is around 30,000 T cell genomes. Profiled with immunoSEQ multiplex PCR; TCRdb holds only in-frame clones, not every one. The sample carries 1.4 million to 1.5 million clones, roughly 95% recorded once. The receptor's source is a man aged 25-45 years in good health. The chain has TRBV19 and TRBJ2-2, with D possibly called TRBD1 or TRBD2 (7 bases each). The sample was naive CD4+ T cells sorted from blood. Indicated subset: CD45RA+ positively selected. In nucleotides, the CDR3 is TGTGCCAGTAGCCCCATGGGGGGGACAGCGAACACCGGGGAGCTGTTTTTT. Its translation is CASSPMGGTANTGELFF.